This TCR beta chain was observed in a study of blood T cell repertoires in COVID-19. Produced via immunoSEQ multiplex PCR; TCRdb's table is partial and in-frame only. Seen here are 200,000 to 300,000 clones, about nine tenths observed once, and the top ten hold roughly 4%. V was clipped by 4 bases and J by 6 bases, with 16 bases between them. CDR1 and CDR2 (germline): MNHEY, SVGAGI. The CDR3 sequence is 15 residues long. The receptor was isolated from a woman aged 30 to 39 with acute COVID-19. The chain joins TRBV6-5 to TRBJ1-3; D is ambiguous. Sequenced sample: PBMCs or T cells enriched from blood (not recorded which). CDR3: CASSSLSREINTIYF. In nucleotides, the CDR3 is TGTGCCAGCAGTTCCCTCTCGAGGGAGATAAACACCATATATTTT.